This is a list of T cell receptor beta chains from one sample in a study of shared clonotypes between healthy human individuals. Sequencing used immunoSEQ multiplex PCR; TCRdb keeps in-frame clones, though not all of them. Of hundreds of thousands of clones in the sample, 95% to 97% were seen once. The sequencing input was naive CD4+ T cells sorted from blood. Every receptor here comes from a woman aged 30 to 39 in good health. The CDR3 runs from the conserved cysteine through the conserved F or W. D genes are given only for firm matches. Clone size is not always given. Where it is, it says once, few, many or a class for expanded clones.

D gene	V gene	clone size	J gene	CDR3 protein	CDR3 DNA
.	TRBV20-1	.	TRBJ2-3	CSASVEDTQYF	TGCAGTGCTAGTGTCGAAGATACGCAGTATTTT
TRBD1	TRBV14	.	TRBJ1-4	CASSQGTGAANEKLFF	TGTGCCAGCAGCCAAGGGACAGGGGCGGCTAATGAAAAACTGTTTTTT
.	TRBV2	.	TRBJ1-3	CASSEGGNTIYF	TGTGCCAGCAGTGAGGGTGGAAACACCATATATTTT
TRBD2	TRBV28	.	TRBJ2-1	CASSSPGLGVGEQFF	TGTGCCAGCAGTTCGCCGGGACTAGGAGTCGGAGAGCAGTTCTTC
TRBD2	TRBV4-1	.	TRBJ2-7	CASSPLRTSGRAFPYEQYF	TGCGCCAGCAGCCCCCTTAGGACTAGCGGGAGGGCCTTTCCCTACGAGCAGTACTTC
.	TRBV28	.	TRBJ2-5	CATPSGQETQYF	TGTGCCACCCCGAGTGGGCAAGAGACCCAGTACTTC
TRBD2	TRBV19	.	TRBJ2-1	CASSPVGGSIEQFF	TGTGCCAGTAGTCCGGTTGGCGGGAGCATTGAGCAGTTCTTC
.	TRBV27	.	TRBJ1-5	CASSYTVDGQPQHF	TGTGCCAGCAGTTATACTGTGGACGGGCAGCCCCAGCATTTT
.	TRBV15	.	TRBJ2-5	CATSRDGSGRETQYF	TGTGCCACCAGCAGAGATGGAAGCGGACGGGAGACCCAGTACTTC
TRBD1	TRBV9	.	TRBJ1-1	CASSQGQGGPRGNTEAFF	TGTGCCAGCAGCCAAGGACAGGGAGGCCCCAGGGGGAACACTGAAGCTTTCTTT
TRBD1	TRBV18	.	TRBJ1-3	CASSPPGQRAGNTIYF	TGTGCCAGCTCACCACCGGGACAGCGCGCTGGAAACACCATATATTTT
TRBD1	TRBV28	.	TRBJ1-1	CASSSRRQGMGTEAFF	TGTGCCAGCAGTTCGCGCCGACAGGGAATGGGGACTGAAGCTTTCTTT
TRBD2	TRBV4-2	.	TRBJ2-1	CASSQEGLAGTEQFF	TGTGCCAGCAGCCAAGAGGGGTTAGCGGGAACTGAGCAGTTCTTC
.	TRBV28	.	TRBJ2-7	CASLPLRGPLSYEQYF	TGTGCCAGCCTACCATTGCGGGGTCCTCTCTCCTACGAGCAGTACTTC
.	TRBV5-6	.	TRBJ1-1	CASSRGQGAWNTEAFF	TGTGCCAGCAGCCGTGGGCAGGGAGCTTGGAACACTGAAGCTTTCTTT
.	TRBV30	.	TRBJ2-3	CATNRALHTQYF	TGTGCCACGAACAGGGCGTTGCATACGCAGTATTTT
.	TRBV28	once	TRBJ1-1	CASSLDSLNTEAFF	TGTGCCAGCAGTTTGGACAGCTTGAACACTGAAGCTTTCTTT
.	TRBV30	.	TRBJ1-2	CAWSPGPLAGYTF	TGTGCCTGGAGCCCGGGACCCCTAGCTGGCTACACCTTC
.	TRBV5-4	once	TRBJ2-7	CASSFGGKTYEQYF	TGTGCCAGCAGCTTCGGCGGGAAAACCTACGAGCAGTACTTC
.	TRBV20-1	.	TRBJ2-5	CSIKGGETQYF	TGCAGTATAAAGGGGGGAGAGACCCAGTACTTC
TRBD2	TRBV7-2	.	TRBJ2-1	CASSLMSLAGVNEQFF	TGTGCCAGCAGCTTAATGTCACTAGCGGGAGTTAATGAGCAGTTCTTC
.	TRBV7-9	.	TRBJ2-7	CASTPRGRGTAGNEQYF	TGTGCCAGCACCCCGAGGGGACGCGGGACGGCCGGGAACGAGCAGTACTTC
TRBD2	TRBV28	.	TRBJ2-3	CASNEGRGGTSGRMYTDTQYF	TGTGCCAGCAACGAAGGAAGGGGCGGGACTAGCGGGAGGATGTACACAGATACGCAGTATTTT
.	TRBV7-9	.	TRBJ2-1	CASSLLSGRRRNEQFF	TGTGCCAGCAGCCTTCTATCCGGGAGACGGCGCAATGAGCAGTTCTTC
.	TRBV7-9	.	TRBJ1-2	CASSLDWEDGNYGYTF	TGTGCCAGCAGCTTAGATTGGGAGGACGGTAACTATGGCTACACCTTC
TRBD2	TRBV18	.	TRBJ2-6	CASSPLPTPLAGGSGANVLTF	TGTGCCAGCTCACCCCTTCCGACCCCACTAGCGGGAGGGTCTGGGGCCAACGTCCTGACTTTC
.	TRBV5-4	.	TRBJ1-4	CASSNPTASNEKLFF	TGTGCCAGCAGCAACCCTACAGCGTCTAATGAAAAACTGTTTTTT
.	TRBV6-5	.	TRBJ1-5	CASSLAGASNQPQHF	TGTGCCAGCAGTCTTGCGGGTGCTAGCAATCAGCCCCAGCATTTT
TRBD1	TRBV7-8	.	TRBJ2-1	CASSWTGRNNEQFF	TGTGCCAGCAGCTGGACAGGGAGAAACAATGAGCAGTTCTTC
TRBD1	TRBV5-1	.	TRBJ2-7	CASSLRTGLTYEQYF	TGCGCCAGCAGCTTACGGACAGGGCTAACCTACGAGCAGTACTTC
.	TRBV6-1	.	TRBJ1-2	CASSEQGGYGYTF	TGTGCCAGCAGTGAACAGGGTGGGTATGGCTACACCTTC
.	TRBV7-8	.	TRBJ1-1	CASSLLGHQSTEAFF	TGTGCCAGCAGCTTACTTGGACACCAGAGCACTGAAGCTTTCTTT
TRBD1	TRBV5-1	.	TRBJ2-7	CASSLGTGVISEQYF	TGCGCCAGCAGCTTGGGGACAGGGGTAATAAGCGAGCAGTACTTC
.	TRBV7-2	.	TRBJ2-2	CASSLFDPSTGELFF	TGTGCCAGCAGCTTATTTGACCCCTCCACCGGGGAGCTGTTTTTT
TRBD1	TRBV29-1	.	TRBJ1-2	CSVRDRGSNYGYTF	TGCAGCGTTCGGGACAGGGGGTCTAACTATGGCTACACCTTC